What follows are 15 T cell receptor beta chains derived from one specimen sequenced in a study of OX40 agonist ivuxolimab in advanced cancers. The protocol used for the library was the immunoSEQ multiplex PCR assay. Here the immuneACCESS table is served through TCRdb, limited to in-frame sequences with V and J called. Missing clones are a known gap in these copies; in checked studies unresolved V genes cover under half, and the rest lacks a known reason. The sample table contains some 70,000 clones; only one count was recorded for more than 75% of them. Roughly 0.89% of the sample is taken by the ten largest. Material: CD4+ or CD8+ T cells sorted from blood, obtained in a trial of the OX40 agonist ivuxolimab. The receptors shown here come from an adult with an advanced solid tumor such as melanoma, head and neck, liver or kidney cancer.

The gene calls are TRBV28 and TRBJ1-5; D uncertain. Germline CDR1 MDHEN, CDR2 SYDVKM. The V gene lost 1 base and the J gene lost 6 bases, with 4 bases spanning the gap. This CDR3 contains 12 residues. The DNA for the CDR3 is TGTGCCAGCAGTTTATCCAGTCAGCCCCAGCATTTT. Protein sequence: CASSLSSQPQHF.

The CDR3 spells CASSLEQGGQETQYF. In nucleotides, the CDR3 is TGTGCCAGCAGCCTGGAACAGGGGGGCCAAGAGACCCAGTACTTC. The V and J genes are TRBV2 and TRBJ2-5; 8 bases fit TRBD1. Germline-derived CDR1 and CDR2 are SNHLY and FYNNEI. Losses at the gene ends were 6 bases for V and 1 base for J; bases not matched to a gene: 7. This CDR3 comprises 15 residues.

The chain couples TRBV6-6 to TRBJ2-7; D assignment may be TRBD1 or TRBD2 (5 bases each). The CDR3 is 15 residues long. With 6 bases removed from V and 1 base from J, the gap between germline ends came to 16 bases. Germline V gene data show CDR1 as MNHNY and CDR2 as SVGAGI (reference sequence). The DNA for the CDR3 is TGTGCCAGCAGGGACCCCGGGGCTATGTCCTACGAGCAGTACTTC. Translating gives CASRDPGAMSYEQYF.

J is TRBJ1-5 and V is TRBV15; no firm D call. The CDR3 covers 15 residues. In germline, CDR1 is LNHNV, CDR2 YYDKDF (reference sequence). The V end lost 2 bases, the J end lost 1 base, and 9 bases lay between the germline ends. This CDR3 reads CATSRNVGSNQPQHF. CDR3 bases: TGTGCCACCAGCAGAAACGTGGGGAGCAATCAGCCCCAGCATTTT. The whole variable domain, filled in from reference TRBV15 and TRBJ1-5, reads DAMVIQNPRYQVTQFGKPVTLSCSQTLNHNVMYWYQQKSSQAPKLLFHYYDKDFNNEADTPDNFQSRRPNTSFCFLDIRSPGLGDTAMYLCATSRNVGSNQPQHFGDGTRLSIL.

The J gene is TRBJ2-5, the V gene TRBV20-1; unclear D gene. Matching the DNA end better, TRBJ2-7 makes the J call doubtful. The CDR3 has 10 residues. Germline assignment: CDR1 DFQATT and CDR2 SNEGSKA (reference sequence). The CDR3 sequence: CSATPYEQYF. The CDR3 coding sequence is TGCAGTGCCACGCCCTACGAGCAGTACTTC.

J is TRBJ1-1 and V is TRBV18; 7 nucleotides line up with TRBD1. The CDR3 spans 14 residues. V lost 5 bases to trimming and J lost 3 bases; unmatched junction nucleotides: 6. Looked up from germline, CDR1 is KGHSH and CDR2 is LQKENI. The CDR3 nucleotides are TGTGCCAGCTCATTCTCAGGGGGTGACACTGAAGCTTTCTTT. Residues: CASSFSGGDTEAFF.

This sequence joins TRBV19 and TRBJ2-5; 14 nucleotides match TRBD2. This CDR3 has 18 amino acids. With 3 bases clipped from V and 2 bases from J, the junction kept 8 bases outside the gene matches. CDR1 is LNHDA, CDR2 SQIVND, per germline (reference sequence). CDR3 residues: CASSMTGTSGRPQETQYF. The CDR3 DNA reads TGTGCCAGTAGTATGACCGGGACTAGCGGGAGACCACAAGAGACCCAGTACTTC.

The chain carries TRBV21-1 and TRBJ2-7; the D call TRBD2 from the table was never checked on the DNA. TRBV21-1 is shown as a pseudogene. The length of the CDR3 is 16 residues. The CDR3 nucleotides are TGTGCCAGCAGCAAAGCTGGCAGGACTCCTCCCTACGAGCAGTACTTC. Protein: CASSKAGRTPPYEQYF.

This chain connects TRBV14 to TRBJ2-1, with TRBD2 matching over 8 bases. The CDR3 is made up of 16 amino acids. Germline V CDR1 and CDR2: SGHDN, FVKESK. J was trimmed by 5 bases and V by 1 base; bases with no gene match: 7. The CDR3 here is CASSQVAGGRNNEQFF. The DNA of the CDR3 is TGTGCCAGCAGCCAAGTCGCGGGAGGCAGGAACAATGAGCAGTTCTTC.

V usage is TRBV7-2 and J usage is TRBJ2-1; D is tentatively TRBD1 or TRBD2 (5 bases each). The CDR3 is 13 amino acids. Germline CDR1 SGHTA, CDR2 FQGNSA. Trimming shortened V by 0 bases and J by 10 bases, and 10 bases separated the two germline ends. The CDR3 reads CASSLARRDEQFF. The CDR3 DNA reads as TGTGCCAGCAGCTTAGCGCGCAGGGACGAGCAGTTCTTC.

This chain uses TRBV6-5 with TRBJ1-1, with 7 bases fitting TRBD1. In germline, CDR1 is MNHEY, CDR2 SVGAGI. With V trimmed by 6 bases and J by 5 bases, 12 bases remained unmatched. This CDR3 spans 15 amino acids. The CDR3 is CASSAPDRAQTEAFF. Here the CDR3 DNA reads TGTGCCAGCAGCGCTCCTGACAGGGCCCAGACTGAAGCTTTCTTT.

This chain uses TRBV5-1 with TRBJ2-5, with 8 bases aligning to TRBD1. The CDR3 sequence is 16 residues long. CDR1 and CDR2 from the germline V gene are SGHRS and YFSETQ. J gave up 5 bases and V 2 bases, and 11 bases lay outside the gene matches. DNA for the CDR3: TGCGCCAGCAGCTTATCAGGGGGCTTCCAACGGGAGACCCAGTACTTC. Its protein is CASSLSGGFQRETQYF.

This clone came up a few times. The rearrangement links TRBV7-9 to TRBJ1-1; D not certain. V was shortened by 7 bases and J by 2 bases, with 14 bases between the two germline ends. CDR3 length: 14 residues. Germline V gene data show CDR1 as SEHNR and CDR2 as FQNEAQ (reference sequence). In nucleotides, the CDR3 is TGTGCCAGCACCCTACCACGGATTAACACTGAAGCTTTCTTT. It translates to CASTLPRINTEAFF. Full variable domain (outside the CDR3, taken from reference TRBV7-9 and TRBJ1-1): DTGVSQNPRHKITKRGQNVTFRCDPISEHNRLYWYRQTLGQGPEFLTYFQNEAQLEKSRLLSDRFSAERPKGSFSTLEIQRTEQGDSAMYLCASTLPRINTEAFFGQGTRLTVV.

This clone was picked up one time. CDR3 sequence reads: CASSAQGVGNTIYF. CDR3 DNA sequence: TGTGCCAGCAGTGCCCAGGGTGTGGGAAACACCATATATTTT. The chain uses TRBV2 and TRBJ1-3, with D possibly matching TRBD1 (5 bases). V shed 4 bases and J shed 4 bases, with 11 bases lying between them. This CDR3 has 14 residues. The germline CDR1 and CDR2 sequences are SNHLY and FYNNEI. Full variable domain (remainder filled in from reference TRBV2 and TRBJ1-3): EPEVTQTPSHQVTQMGQEVILRCVPISNHLYFYWYRQILGQKVEFLVSFYNNEISEKSEIFDDQFSVERPDGSNFTLKIRSTKLEDSAMYFCASSAQGVGNTIYFGEGSWLTVV.

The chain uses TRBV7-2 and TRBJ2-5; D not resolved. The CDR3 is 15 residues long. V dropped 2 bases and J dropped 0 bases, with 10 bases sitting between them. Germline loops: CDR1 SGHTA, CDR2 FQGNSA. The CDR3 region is CASSLRAVYQETQYF. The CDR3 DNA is TGTGCCAGCAGCTTAAGGGCCGTGTACCAAGAGACCCAGTACTTC.